These 21 T cell receptor beta chains were sequenced from one sample in a study of identical twins. TCRdb recomputed calls from the 5' RACE reads with MiXCR, one row per CDR3 protein. This repertoire shows fewer than 250,000 distinct CDR3 sequences, approximately 6.8% found once; its top ten account for around 5%. The data were also submitted as part of a second study, on yellow fever vaccine responses in identical twins.

Source material: CD8+ T cells sorted from blood. All receptors come from a woman aged 18-29 years in good health.

This clonotype was detected ten times or more. The V call is TRBV4-1, the J call TRBJ1-4; D gene uncertain. The germline V and J ends were trimmed by 0 bases and 7 bases, with 12 bases remaining between them. The germline V gene encodes CDR1 MGHRA and CDR2 YSYEKL. This CDR3 region has 15 residues. CDR3: CASSQEPGASEKLFF. The CDR3 nucleotides read TGCGCCAGCAGCCAAGAGCCGGGAGCTAGTGAAAAACTGTTTTTT.

The rearrangement uses TRBV12-3 or TRBV12-4 and TRBJ2-3, with D possibly matching TRBD2 (5 bases). Trimming shortened V by 8 bases and J by 2 bases, and 20 bases separated the two germline ends. The CDR3 runs 16 residues. As DNA, the CDR3 is TGTGCCAGCCGTGACGGAAATAGCGAACACACAGATACGCAGTATTTT. Protein product: CASRDGNSEHTDTQYF.

This clonotype was recorded many times. This chain uses TRBV6-5 with TRBJ1-2; 8 nucleotides agree with TRBD1. With 4 bases clipped from V and 4 bases from J, the junction kept 2 bases outside the gene matches. The CDR3 totals 13 residues. The germline V gene has CDR1 MNHEY and CDR2 SVGAGI. The CDR3 region is CASSSQGAYGYTF. As DNA, the CDR3 is TGTGCCAGCAGTTCGCAGGGGGCCTATGGCTACACCTTC.

This clonotype was seen a handful of times. The V and J genes are TRBV6-1 and TRBJ2-2; no clear D. This CDR3 region has 11 residues. Germline CDR1 reads MNHNS; CDR2 reads SASEGT. Trimming left V 8 bases short and J 4 bases short, with 5 bases between. The CDR3 loop is CASEFTGELFF. In nucleotides, the CDR3 is TGTGCCAGCGAGTTCACCGGGGAGCTGTTTTTT.

V usage is TRBV7-6 and J usage is TRBJ1-5; TRBD1 aligns across 7 bases. The germline CDR1 and CDR2 sequences are SGHVS and FNYEAQ. Trimming at V came to 4 bases and at J to 0 bases, leaving 9 bases not matched to a gene. CDR3 length: 17 residues. CDR3 in amino acids: CASSSGTALYSNQPQHF. DNA for the CDR3: TGTGCCAGCAGCTCCGGGACAGCCCTCTATAGCAATCAGCCCCAGCATTTT.

A few counts support this clonotype. The chain couples TRBV14 to TRBJ2-7; D ambiguous. The CDR3 extends over 12 amino acids. Germline CDR1 and CDR2: SGHDN and FVKESK. V shed 0 bases and J shed 2 bases, with 2 bases lying between them. For the CDR3, the DNA is TGTGCCAGCAGCCAAGACACCTACGAGCAGTACGTC. It codes for CASSQDTYEQYV.

This clonotype has a handful of counts. The chain recombines TRBV20-1 with TRBJ2-1, with D perhaps TRBD1 or TRBD2 (5 bases each). The V end lost 0 bases, the J end lost 5 bases, and 38 bases lay between the germline ends. Germline-derived CDR1 and CDR2 are DFQATT and SNEGSKA (reference sequence). The CDR3 covers 23 residues. The CDR3 DNA sequence: TGCAGTGCTAGAGACGTCCCGAAACGGGGCCCCATCACCACCGTACGCAACAACAATGAGCAGTTCTTC. This encodes CSARDVPKRGPITTVRNNNEQFF.

This clonotype was observed many times. The rearrangement links TRBV7-2 to TRBJ2-2; D is ambiguous. Germline lookup yields CDR1 SGHTA and CDR2 FQGNSA. CDR3 size: 15 residues. Trimming removed 5 bases from V and 6 bases from J, with 16 bases in between. CDR3 in DNA: TGTGCCAGCAGCCACAAGCCTTTCGTGGCCGGGGAGCTGTTTTTT. It encodes CASSHKPFVAGELFF.

This clonotype came up a few times. The chain joins TRBV9 to TRBJ2-3; 8 bases are shared with TRBD2. Germline trimming cut 3 bases from V and 2 bases from J; bases unmatched to any gene: 2. CDR1 SGDLS and CDR2 YYNGEE come from the germline V gene. This CDR3 region has 14 residues. The CDR3 nucleotides are TGTGCCAGCAGCGCACTAGCGGACACAGATACGCAGTATTTT. It translates to CASSALADTDTQYF. Full variable domain (outside the CDR3, taken from reference TRBV9 and TRBJ2-3): DSGVTQTPKHLITATGQRVTLRCSPRSGDLSVYWYQQSLDQGLQFLIQYYNGEERAKGNILERFSAQQFPDLHSELNLSSLELGDSALYFCASSALADTDTQYFGPGTRLTVL.

This clonotype has only a few counts. J is TRBJ2-1 and V is TRBV4-1; 10 bases line up with TRBD1. Germline lookup yields CDR1 MGHRA and CDR2 YSYEKL. CDR3 length: 14 residues. Trimming took 5 bases from V and 6 from J; bases not matched to a gene: 4. In DNA form, the CDR3 reads TGCGCCAGCAGCGCGGGACAGGGGTTCAATGAGCAGTTCTTC. It is translated as CASSAGQGFNEQFF.

This clonotype has a count of ten or more. The chain employs TRBV9 and TRBJ2-3; 7 bases map to TRBD1. This CDR3 comprises 15 residues. Trimming cost V 4 bases and J 8 bases; bases outside gene matches: 13. The germline V gene has CDR1 SGDLS and CDR2 YYNGEE. DNA for the CDR3: TGTGCCAGCAGCCCTCCAGGGACAGCGCTCGGTACGCAGTATTTT. It translates to CASSPPGTALGTQYF.

This clonotype came up many times. The rearrangement links TRBV3-1 to TRBJ2-1; 7 bases fit TRBD2. The CDR3 covers 16 residues. The germline gives CDR1 LGHDT, CDR2 YNNKEL (reference sequence). The J segment lost 2 bases and the V segment lost 1 base, leaving 5 bases of the junction unmatched. CDR3 sequence reads: CASSQGRAGAYNEQFF. The CDR3 DNA sequence: TGTGCCAGCAGCCAAGGGAGGGCGGGGGCCTACAATGAGCAGTTCTTC.

This chain connects TRBV5-5 to TRBJ2-7, with TRBD1 identical over 7 bases. The CDR3 loop spans 14 amino acids. CDR1 is SGHKS and CDR2 is YYEKEE in the germline V gene (reference sequence). V gave up 4 bases and J gave up 3 bases; unmatched junction bases: 7. The CDR3 DNA follows: TGTGCCAGCAGCCGAAGGGGGACAGACTACGAGCAGTACTTC. This sequence encodes CASSRRGTDYEQYF.

This clonotype was counted between two and nine times. The rearrangement links TRBV7-9 to TRBJ2-7, with 9 bases aligning to TRBD1. V gave up 5 bases and J gave up 3 bases; unmatched junction bases: 8. Looked up from germline, CDR1 is SEHNR and CDR2 is FQNEAQ (reference sequence). The CDR3 sequence is 15 residues long. CDR3 bases: TGTGCCAGCAGCGACCGGGACAGGGATTACTACGAGCAGTACTTC. It is translated as CASSDRDRDYYEQYF.

This clonotype was seen more than once but under ten times. CDR3 sequence: CASSLGGTVYEQYF. The CDR3 DNA is TGTGCCAGCAGTTTAGGAGGGACAGTATACGAGCAGTACTTC. The chain combines TRBV28 with TRBJ2-7; D might be TRBD1 (7 bases). CDR3 length: 14 amino acids. Trimming left V 2 bases short and J 4 bases short, with 12 bases between. CDR1 is MDHEN and CDR2 is SYDVKM in the germline V gene.

There are many counts of this clonotype. The rearrangement joins TRBV6-5 to TRBJ1-1; D is ambiguous. Germline loops: CDR1 MNHEY, CDR2 SVGAGI. The CDR3 loop spans 13 amino acids. V was clipped by 1 base and J by 4 bases, with 7 bases between them. CDR3 sequence reads: CASSYYSGTEAFF. As DNA, the CDR3 is TGTGCCAGCAGTTACTATTCGGGCACTGAAGCTTTCTTT.

This clonotype was counted between two and nine times. This chain joins TRBV7-9 and TRBJ1-1, with D perhaps TRBD1 (6 bases). The CDR3 sequence is 14 residues long. The V end lost 6 bases, the J end lost 0 bases, and 11 bases lay between the germline ends. The germline V gene encodes CDR1 SEHNR and CDR2 FQNEAQ (reference sequence). CDR3 sequence reads: CASSWDMLNTEAFF. In DNA, the CDR3 is TGTGCCAGCAGTTGGGACATGTTGAACACTGAAGCTTTCTTT.

This clonotype has only a few counts. The rearrangement joins TRBV12-3 or TRBV12-4 to TRBJ2-3; 8 nucleotides align to TRBD2. The V gene end was trimmed by 7 bases and the J gene end by 2 bases; junction bases not matched to a gene: 17. The CDR3 is made up of 18 amino acids. The CDR3 protein is CASNPGGRFPSDTDTQYF. The CDR3 coding sequence is TGTGCCAGCAACCCTGGCGGGAGGTTCCCCTCAGACACAGATACGCAGTATTTT.

Notes on this clonotype: Possible read error: a much larger clone is one base away. The CDR3 protein is CATSSGTDTQNF. The CDR3 nucleotides are TGTGCCACCTCTTCGGGCACAGATACGCAGAATTTT. The chain combines TRBV10-3 with TRBJ2-3, with D unresolved. CDR3 length: 12 amino acids. Per germline, CDR1 ENHRY and CDR2 SYGVKD.

This clonotype was observed a few times. This chain links TRBV15 with TRBJ2-3; 9 positions agree with TRBD1. Germline trimming cut 0 bases from V and 5 bases from J; bases unmatched to any gene: 6. Germline loops: CDR1 LNHNV, CDR2 YYDKDF (reference sequence). This CDR3 has 16 amino acids. The CDR3 nucleotides are TGTGCCACCAGCAGAGAAACAGGGGGCCTTGAAGATACGCAGTATTTT. This encodes CATSRETGGLEDTQYF.

This clonotype was counted only a few times. The chain couples TRBV7-6 to TRBJ1-5; D is perhaps TRBD1 (6 bases). The CDR3 extends over 16 amino acids. Per germline, CDR1 SGHVS and CDR2 FNYEAQ. With 4 bases removed from V and 3 bases from J, the gap between germline ends came to 16 bases. As DNA, the CDR3 is TGTGCCAGCAGCTCTTACGGGGGCGCGGTCAATCAGCCCCAGCATTTT. It codes for CASSSYGGAVNQPQHF.